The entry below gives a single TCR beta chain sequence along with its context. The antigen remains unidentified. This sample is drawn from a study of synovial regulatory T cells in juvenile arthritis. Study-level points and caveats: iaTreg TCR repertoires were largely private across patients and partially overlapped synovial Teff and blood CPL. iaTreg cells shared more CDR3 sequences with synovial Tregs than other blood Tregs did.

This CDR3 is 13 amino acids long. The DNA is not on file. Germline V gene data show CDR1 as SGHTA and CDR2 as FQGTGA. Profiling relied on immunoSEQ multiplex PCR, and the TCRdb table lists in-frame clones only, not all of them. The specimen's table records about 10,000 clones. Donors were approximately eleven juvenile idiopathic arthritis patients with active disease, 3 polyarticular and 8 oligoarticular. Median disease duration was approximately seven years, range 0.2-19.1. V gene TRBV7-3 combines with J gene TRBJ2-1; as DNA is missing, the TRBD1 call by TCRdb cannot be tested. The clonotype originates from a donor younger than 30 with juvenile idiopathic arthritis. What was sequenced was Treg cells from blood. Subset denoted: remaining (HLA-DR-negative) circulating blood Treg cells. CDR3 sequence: CASTDGLYNEQFF.